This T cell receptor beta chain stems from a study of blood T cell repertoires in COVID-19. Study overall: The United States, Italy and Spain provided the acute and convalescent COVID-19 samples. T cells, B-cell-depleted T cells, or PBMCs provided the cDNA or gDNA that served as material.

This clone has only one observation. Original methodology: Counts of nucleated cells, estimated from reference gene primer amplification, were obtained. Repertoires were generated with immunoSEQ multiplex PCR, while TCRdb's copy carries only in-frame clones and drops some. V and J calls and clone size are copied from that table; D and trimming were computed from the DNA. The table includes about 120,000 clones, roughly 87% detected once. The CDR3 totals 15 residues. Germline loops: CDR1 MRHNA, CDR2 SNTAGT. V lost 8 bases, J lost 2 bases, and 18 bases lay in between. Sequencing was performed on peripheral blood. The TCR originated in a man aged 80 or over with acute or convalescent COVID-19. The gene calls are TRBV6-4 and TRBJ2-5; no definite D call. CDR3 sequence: CASEPSPGGQETQYF. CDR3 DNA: TGTGCCAGCGAGCCCTCTCCCGGCGGTCAAGAGACCCAGTACTTC.